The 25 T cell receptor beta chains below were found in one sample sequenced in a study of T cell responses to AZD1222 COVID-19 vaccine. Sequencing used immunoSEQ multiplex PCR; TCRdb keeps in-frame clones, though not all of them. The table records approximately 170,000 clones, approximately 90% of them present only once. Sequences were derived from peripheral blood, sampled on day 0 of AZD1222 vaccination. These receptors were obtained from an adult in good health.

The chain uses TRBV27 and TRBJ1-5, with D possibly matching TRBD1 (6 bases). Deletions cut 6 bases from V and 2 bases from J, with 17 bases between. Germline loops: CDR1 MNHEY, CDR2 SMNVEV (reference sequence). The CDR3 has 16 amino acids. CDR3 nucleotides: TGTGCCAGCAGCCTTGGCGGGGGCGGCGGCAATCAGCCCCAGCATTTT. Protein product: CASSLGGGGGNQPQHF.

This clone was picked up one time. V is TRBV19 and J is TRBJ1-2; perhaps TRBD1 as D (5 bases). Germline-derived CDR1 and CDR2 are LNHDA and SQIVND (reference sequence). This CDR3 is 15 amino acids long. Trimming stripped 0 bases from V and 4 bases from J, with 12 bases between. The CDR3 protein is CASSIDRTSRYGYTF. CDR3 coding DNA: TGTGCCAGTAGTATAGACAGGACATCGCGCTATGGCTACACCTTC.

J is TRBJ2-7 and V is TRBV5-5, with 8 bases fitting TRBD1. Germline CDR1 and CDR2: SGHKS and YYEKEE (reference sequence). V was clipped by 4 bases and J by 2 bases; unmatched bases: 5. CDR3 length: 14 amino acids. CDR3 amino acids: CASSPRTGPYEQYV. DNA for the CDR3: TGTGCCAGCAGCCCCCGGACAGGGCCCTACGAGCAGTACGTC.

This CDR3 reads CASSLVGGGTEAFF. Here the CDR3 DNA reads TGCGCCAGCAGCTTGGTTGGAGGGGGTACTGAAGCTTTCTTT. The rearrangement joins TRBV5-1 to TRBJ1-1; tentatively, D is TRBD1 (6 bases). V shed 0 bases and J shed 5 bases, with 11 bases lying between them. Per the germline V gene, CDR1 is SGHRS and CDR2 is YFSETQ. The length of the CDR3 is 14 residues.

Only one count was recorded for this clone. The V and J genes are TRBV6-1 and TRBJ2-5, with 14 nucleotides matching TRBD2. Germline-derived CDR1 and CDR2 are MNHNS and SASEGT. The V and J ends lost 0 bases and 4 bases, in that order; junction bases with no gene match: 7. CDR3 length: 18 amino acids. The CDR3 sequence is CASSEAHGLAGGRETQYF. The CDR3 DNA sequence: TGTGCCAGCAGTGAAGCTCACGGACTAGCGGGGGGACGAGAGACCCAGTACTTC.

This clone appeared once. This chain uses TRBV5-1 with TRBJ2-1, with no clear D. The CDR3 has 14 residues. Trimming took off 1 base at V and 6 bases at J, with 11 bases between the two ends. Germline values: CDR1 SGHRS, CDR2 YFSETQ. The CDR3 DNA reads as TGCGCCAGCAGCTTGAGGGTAGGGTTCAATGAGCAGTTCTTC. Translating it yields CASSLRVGFNEQFF.

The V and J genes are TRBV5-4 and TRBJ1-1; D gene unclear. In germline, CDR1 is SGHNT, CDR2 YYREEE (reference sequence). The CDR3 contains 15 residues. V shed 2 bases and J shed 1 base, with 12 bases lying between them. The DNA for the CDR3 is TGTGCCAGCAGCTTCCGGGCGACACAGAACACTGAAGCTTTCTTT. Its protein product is CASSFRATQNTEAFF.

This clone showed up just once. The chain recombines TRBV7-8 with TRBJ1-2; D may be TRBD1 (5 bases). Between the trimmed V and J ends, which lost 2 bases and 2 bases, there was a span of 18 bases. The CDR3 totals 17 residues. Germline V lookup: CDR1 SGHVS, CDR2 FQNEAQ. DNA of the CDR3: TGTGCCAGCAGCTTATCGTTATTGGGGGGATCCAACTATGGCTACACCTTC. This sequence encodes CASSLSLLGGSNYGYTF.

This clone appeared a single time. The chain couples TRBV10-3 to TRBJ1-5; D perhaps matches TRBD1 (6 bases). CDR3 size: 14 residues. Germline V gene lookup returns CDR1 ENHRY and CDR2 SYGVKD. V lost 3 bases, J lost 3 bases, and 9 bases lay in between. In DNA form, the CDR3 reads TGTGCCATCAGTGACGGGACACCCAATCAGCCCCAGCATTTT. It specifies CAISDGTPNQPQHF.

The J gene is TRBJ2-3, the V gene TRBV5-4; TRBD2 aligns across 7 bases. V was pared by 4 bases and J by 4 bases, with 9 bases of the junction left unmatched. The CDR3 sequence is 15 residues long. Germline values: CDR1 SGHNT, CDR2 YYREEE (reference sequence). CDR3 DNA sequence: TGTGCCAGCAGCACTAGCGTCGTGATGGCAGATACGCAGTATTTT. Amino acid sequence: CASSTSVVMADTQYF.

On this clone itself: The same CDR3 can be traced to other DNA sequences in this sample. CDR3 nucleotides: TGTGCCAGCAGCTTAGGGGTTTCCTACGAGCAGTACTTC. Protein: CASSLGVSYEQYF. The genes are TRBV7-9 and TRBJ2-7, with D hard to call. The V end lost 1 base, the J end lost 1 base, and 5 bases lay between the germline ends. Germline V gene sequence: CDR1 SEHNR, CDR2 FQNEAQ (reference sequence). The CDR3 is 13 amino acids.

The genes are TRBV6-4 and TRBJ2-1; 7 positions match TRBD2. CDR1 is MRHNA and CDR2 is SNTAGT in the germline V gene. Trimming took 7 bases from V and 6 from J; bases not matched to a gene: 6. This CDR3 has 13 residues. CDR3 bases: TGTGCCAGCAAAGGACTAGTTCGCAATGAGCAGTTCTTC. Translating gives CASKGLVRNEQFF.

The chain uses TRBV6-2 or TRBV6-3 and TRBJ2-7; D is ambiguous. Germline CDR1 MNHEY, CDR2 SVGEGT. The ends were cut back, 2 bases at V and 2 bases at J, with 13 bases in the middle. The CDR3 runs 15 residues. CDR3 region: CASSYSPGLTYEQYF. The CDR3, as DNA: TGTGCCAGCAGTTACAGTCCGGGCCTCACCTACGAGCAGTACTTC.

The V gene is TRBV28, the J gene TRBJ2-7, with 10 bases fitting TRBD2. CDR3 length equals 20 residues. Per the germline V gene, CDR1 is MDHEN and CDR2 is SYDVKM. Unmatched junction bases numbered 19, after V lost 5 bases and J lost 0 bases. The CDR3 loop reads CASSSGGARGLKWSSYEQYF. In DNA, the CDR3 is TGTGCCAGCAGTAGCGGGGGGGCGAGGGGCTTAAAATGGAGCTCCTACGAGCAGTACTTC.

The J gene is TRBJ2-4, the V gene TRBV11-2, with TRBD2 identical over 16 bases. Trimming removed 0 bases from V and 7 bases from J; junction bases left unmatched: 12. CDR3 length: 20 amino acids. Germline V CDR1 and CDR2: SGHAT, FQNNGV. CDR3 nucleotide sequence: TGTGCCAGCAGCTTAGAATCGTTAGGGACTAGCGGGGGGGCCTTGAACATTCAGTACTTC. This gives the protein CASSLESLGTSGGALNIQYF.

The DNA of the CDR3 is TGTGCCAGCAGTGAAGGGGTGGGGAGGGAGCAGTACGTC. It encodes CASSEGVGREQYV. The chain combines TRBV6-1 with TRBJ2-7; tentatively, D is TRBD2 (6 bases). The CDR3 length is 13 residues. V gave up 1 base and J gave up 7 bases, with 11 bases separating them. Germline V CDR1 and CDR2: MNHNS, SASEGT.

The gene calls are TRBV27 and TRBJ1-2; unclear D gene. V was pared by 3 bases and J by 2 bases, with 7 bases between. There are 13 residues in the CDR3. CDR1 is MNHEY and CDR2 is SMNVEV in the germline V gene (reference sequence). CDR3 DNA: TGTGCCAGCAGTTTTCAAAACAACTATGGCTACACCTTC. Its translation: CASSFQNNYGYTF.

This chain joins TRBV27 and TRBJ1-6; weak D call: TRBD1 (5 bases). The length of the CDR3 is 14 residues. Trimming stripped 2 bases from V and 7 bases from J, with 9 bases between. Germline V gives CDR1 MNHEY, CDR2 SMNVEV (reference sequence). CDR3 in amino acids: CASSLIGGNSPLHF. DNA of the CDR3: TGTGCCAGCAGTTTAATCGGGGGGAATTCACCCCTCCACTTT.

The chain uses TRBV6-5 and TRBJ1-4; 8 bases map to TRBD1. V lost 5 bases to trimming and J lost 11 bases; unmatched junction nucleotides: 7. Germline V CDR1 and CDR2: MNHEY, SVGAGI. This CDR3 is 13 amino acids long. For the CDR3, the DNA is TGTGCCAGCAGTATGCTGGGGGACAGGAAACTGTTTTTT. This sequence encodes CASSMLGDRKLFF.

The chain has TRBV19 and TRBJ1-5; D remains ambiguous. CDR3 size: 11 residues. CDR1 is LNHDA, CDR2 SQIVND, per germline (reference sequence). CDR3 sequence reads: CGGGSNQPQHF. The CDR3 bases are TGTGGCGGAGGGTCTAATCAGCCCCAGCATTTT.

CDR3 sequence (DNA): TGTGCCTGGAGTTACCCCGGGGGGGCCAAAGATACGCAGTATTTT. Translation gives CAWSYPGGAKDTQYF. The chain combines TRBV30 with TRBJ2-3; 8 bases are a match to TRBD2. V was clipped by 2 bases and J by 5 bases; unmatched bases: 9. The V gene's germline CDR1 is GTSNPN and CDR2 SVGIG (reference sequence). This CDR3 contains 15 residues.

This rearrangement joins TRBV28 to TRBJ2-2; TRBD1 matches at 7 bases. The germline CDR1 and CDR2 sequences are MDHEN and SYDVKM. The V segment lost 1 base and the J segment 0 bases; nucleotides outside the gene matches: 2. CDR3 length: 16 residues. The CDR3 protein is CASSLFGQANTGELFF. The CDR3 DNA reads TGTGCCAGCAGTTTATTTGGACAGGCGAACACCGGGGAGCTGTTTTTT.

CDR3 region: CASSVTGRQETQYF. DNA of the CDR3: TGTGCCAGCAGCGTGACAGGGCGGCAAGAGACCCAGTACTTC. This chain connects TRBV7-3 to TRBJ2-5; 7 bases map to TRBD1. This CDR3 has 14 amino acids. Germline CDR1 SGHTA, CDR2 FQGTGA. After removal of 5 bases from V and 2 bases from J, the junction contained 5 bases not matched to a gene.

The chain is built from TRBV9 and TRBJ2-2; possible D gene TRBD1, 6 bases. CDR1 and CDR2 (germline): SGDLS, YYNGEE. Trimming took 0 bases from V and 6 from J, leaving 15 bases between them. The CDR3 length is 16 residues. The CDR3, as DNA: TGTGCCAGCAGCGTAGGAACAAATACAGGGCCCGGGGAGCTGTTTTTT. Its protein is CASSVGTNTGPGELFF.

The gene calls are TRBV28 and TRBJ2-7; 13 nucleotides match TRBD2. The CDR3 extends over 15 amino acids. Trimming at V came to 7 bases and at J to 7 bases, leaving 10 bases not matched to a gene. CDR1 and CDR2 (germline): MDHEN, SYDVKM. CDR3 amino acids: CASTPGLAGSREQYF. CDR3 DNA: TGTGCCAGCACCCCGGGACTAGCGGGGAGCAGGGAGCAGTACTTC.